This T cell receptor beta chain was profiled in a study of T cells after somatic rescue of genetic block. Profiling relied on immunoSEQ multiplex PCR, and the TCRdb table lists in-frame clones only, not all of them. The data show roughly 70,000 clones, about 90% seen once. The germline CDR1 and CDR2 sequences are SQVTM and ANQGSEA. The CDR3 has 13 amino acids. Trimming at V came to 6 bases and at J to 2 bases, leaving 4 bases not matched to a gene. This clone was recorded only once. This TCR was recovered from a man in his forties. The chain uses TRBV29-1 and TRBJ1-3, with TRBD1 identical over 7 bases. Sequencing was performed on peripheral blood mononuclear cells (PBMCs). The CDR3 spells CSVGGTAGNTIYF. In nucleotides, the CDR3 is TGCAGCGTGGGTGGGACAGCTGGAAACACCATATATTTT.